This T cell receptor beta chain was found in a study of T cells in Graves' hyperthyroidism and ophthalmopathy. The germline V gene encodes CDR1 SGHTA and CDR2 FQGTGA. Trimming took 3 bases from V and 3 from J, leaving 8 bases between them. This CDR3 has 14 amino acids. Notes on the study in general: Blood shared most expanded thyroid clonotypes above 0.001.

This clonotype was observed at least ten times. Its antigen is not identified. Uncontrolled infection, other autoimmune disease, pregnancy or lactation excluded patients. Amplification of TCR beta CDR3 regions was performed using RNA transcripts as template. The TCR CDR3 was amplified in a first-round RT-PCR using the HTBI primer set. TCRdb re-called the multiplex PCR reads with MiXCR, one entry per CDR3 protein. The sample includes 540,000 or so distinct CDR3 sequences, around 46% of them seen just once. The TCR was taken from an adult woman with Graves' disease, either hyperthyroidism or ophthalmopathy (not recorded which). The gene calls are TRBV7-3 and TRBJ2-2, with D perhaps given as TRBD1 or TRBD2 (5 bases each). Sequencing was done on a sample of peripheral blood or thyroid tissue (not recorded which). CDR3 region: CASSLRGYTGELFF. DNA for the CDR3: TGTGCCAGCAGCTTGAGGGGCTACACCGGGGAGCTGTTTTTT.